The 9 T cell receptor beta chains below all came from one sample that was sequenced in a study of OX40 agonist ivuxolimab in advanced cancers. Assay: immunoSEQ multiplex PCR; the TCRdb copy retains only in-frame clones and omits some. The repertoire includes some 85,000 clones, roughly 89% of them detected once, and 1.5% to 2% sits in the top ten. The sample was CD4+ or CD8+ T cells sorted from blood, taken in a trial of the OX40 agonist ivuxolimab. The receptor source for this set is an adult with an advanced solid tumor such as melanoma, head and neck, liver or kidney cancer.

V is TRBV18 and J is TRBJ2-1; TRBD2 is a possible D gene (6 bases). Germline V gene lookup returns CDR1 KGHSH and CDR2 LQKENI. This CDR3 is 14 amino acids long. V was pared by 6 bases and J by 6 bases, with 15 bases between. CDR3 sequence reads: CASSPDLAANEQFF. The CDR3 nucleotides are TGTGCCAGCTCGCCAGACTTAGCGGCCAATGAGCAGTTCTTC.

The gene calls are TRBV7-2 and TRBJ2-7; 10 nucleotides align to TRBD2. CDR3 length: 14 amino acids. The V gene's germline CDR1 is SGHTA and CDR2 FQGNSA. With V trimmed by 5 bases and J by 4 bases, 5 bases remained unmatched. The CDR3, as DNA: TGTGCCAGCAGCCCTAGCGGGAGTAGGTACGAGCAGTACTTC. Its protein is CASSPSGSRYEQYF.

V is TRBV7-2 and J is TRBJ2-7; D is ambiguous. CDR3 length equals 13 residues. CDR1 and CDR2 (germline): SGHTA, FQGNSA. Trimming removed 6 bases at V and 6 bases at J, with 15 bases between. CDR3 sequence reads: CASSPGGLGEQYF. The CDR3 nucleotides are TGTGCCAGCAGTCCTGGTGGTTTGGGCGAGCAGTACTTC.

This rearrangement joins TRBV5-1 to TRBJ2-4, with 7 bases fitting TRBD1. The V segment lost 4 bases and the J segment 8 bases; nucleotides outside the gene matches: 6. The CDR3 length is 13 residues. The germline V gene has CDR1 SGHRS and CDR2 YFSETQ. The CDR3, as DNA: TGCGCCAGCAGCCTTAGGGGGCTAGACATTCAGTACTTC. Amino acid sequence: CASSLRGLDIQYF.

The rearrangement links TRBV5-4 to TRBJ2-2, with 11 nucleotides matching TRBD1. Per germline, CDR1 SGHNT and CDR2 YYREEE (reference sequence). The J segment lost 4 bases and the V segment lost 3 bases, leaving 5 bases of the junction unmatched. CDR3 length: 16 residues. CDR3: CASSSGQGAFTGELFF. The CDR3 DNA follows: TGTGCCAGCAGCTCCGGACAGGGGGCGTTCACCGGGGAGCTGTTTTTT.

The chain recombines TRBV6-1 with TRBJ2-7; D is ambiguous. Trimming cost V 2 bases and J 0 bases, with 5 bases left between them. The CDR3 runs 13 residues. Germline V gives CDR1 MNHNS, CDR2 SASEGT. CDR3 amino acids: CASSERNSYEQYF. The CDR3 DNA is TGTGCCAGCAGTGAAAGGAACTCCTACGAGCAGTACTTC.

This rearrangement joins TRBV28 to TRBJ2-7; 12 nucleotides agree with TRBD2. Germline V gene sequence: CDR1 MDHEN, CDR2 SYDVKM. V lost 3 bases to trimming and J lost 4 bases; unmatched junction nucleotides: 16. This CDR3 is 19 amino acids long. CDR3 sequence (DNA): TGTGCCAGCAGTTTCCCGGCTAGCGGGAGGGAATTACGGACTTACGAGCAGTACTTC. As protein: CASSFPASGRELRTYEQYF.

This clone turned up a few times. The chain couples TRBV5-1 to TRBJ1-3; D not certain. CDR1 is SGHRS, CDR2 YFSETQ, per germline. This CDR3 has 14 residues. Trimming took 5 bases from V and 0 from J, leaving 9 bases between them. The CDR3, as DNA: TGCGCCAGCAGACGAGGGTCCTCTGGAAACACCATATATTTT. This codes for CASRRGSSGNTIYF.

This rearrangement joins TRBV11-2 to TRBJ1-2; D ambiguous. The CDR3 is 14 amino acids. The V gene's germline CDR1 is SGHAT and CDR2 FQNNGV. Trimming took off 5 bases at V and 4 bases at J, with 14 bases between the two ends. DNA for the CDR3: TGTGCCAGCAGCCCAGGAGGGCATGCCTATGGCTACACCTTC. Amino acid sequence: CASSPGGHAYGYTF.